The rows below give T cell receptor beta chains drawn from one sample of a study of cytomegalovirus exposure and HLA in healthy donors. Here immunoSEQ multiplex PCR was the method, and the copy in TCRdb shows in-frame clones only, minus some. This table has approximately 130,000 clones, more than 80% appearing once. Specimen: PBMCs. These TCRs come from a woman in her twenties or thirties in good health and CMV-seropositive. The CDR3 runs from the conserved cysteine through the conserved F or W. The order of the fields is clone size, D gene, J gene, V gene, CDR3 protein, CDR3 DNA. D genes are given only for firm matches. Only part of the rows carry a size: once, few, many, or a class if the clone is expanded.

size: once; D: TRBD2; J: TRBJ2-7; V: TRBV7-9; CDR3: CASSLPQRENEQYF; DNA: TGTGCCAGCAGCCTCCCCCAGCGGGAGAACGAGCAGTACTTC
size: NA; D: NA; J: TRBJ2-2; V: TRBV6-5; CDR3: CASSTHGGNTGELFF; DNA: TGTGCCAGCAGCACCCACGGGGGGAACACCGGGGAGCTGTTTTTT
size: once; D: TRBD1; J: TRBJ1-6; V: TRBV10-3; CDR3: CAINPGTESPLHF; DNA: TGTGCCATCAACCCCGGGACAGAGTCACCCCTCCACTTT
size: NA; D: NA; J: TRBJ2-5; V: TRBV29-1; CDR3: CSVRPTGQETQYF; DNA: TGCAGCGTTAGGCCGACGGGTCAAGAGACCCAGTACTTC
size: few; D: TRBD2; J: TRBJ2-1; V: TRBV13; CDR3: CASSTRDYYNEQFF; DNA: TGTGCCAGCAGCACCCGGGACTACTACAATGAGCAGTTCTTC
size: NA; D: TRBD2; J: TRBJ2-7; V: TRBV5-1; CDR3: CASSPPGGRTYEQYF; DNA: TGCGCCAGCAGCCCCCCCGGCGGGAGGACCTACGAGCAGTACTTC
size: NA; D: TRBD1; J: TRBJ1-4; V: TRBV6-9; CDR3: CANTPNRGIEKLFF; DNA: TGTGCCAACACACCGAACAGGGGGATTGAAAAACTGTTTTTT
size: NA; D: TRBD1; J: TRBJ2-7; V: TRBV5-1; CDR3: CASSSTGTVSYEQYF; DNA: TGCGCCAGCAGCTCCACCGGGACAGTCTCCTACGAGCAGTACTTC
size: NA; D: NA; J: TRBJ1-2; V: TRBV4-2; CDR3: CASSQVTEINGYTF; DNA: TGTGCCAGCAGCCAAGTAACGGAGATAAATGGCTACACCTTC
size: NA; D: NA; J: TRBJ1-2; V: TRBV20-1; CDR3: CSLGQINGYTF; DNA: TGCAGCCTAGGTCAGATAAATGGGTACACCTTC
size: few; D: NA; J: TRBJ1-2; V: TRBV18; CDR3: CASSPGAFSYGYTF; DNA: TGTGCCAGCTCACCAGGGGCCTTTAGCTATGGCTACACCTTC
size: few; D: NA; J: TRBJ2-7; V: TRBV6-6; CDR3: CASSLTEGSYEQYF; DNA: TGTGCCAGCAGCCTTACGGAGGGCAGCTACGAGCAGTACTTC
size: NA; D: TRBD1; J: TRBJ1-1; V: TRBV5-1; CDR3: CASSSTGTGGEGAFF; DNA: TGCGCCAGCAGTTCAACCGGGACAGGGGGCGAGGGGGCTTTCTTT
size: NA; D: NA; J: TRBJ1-4; V: TRBV5-5; CDR3: CASSREGDINEKLFF; DNA: TGTGCCAGCAGCCGAGAGGGTGACATTAATGAAAAACTGTTTTTT
size: once; D: NA; J: TRBJ2-1; V: TRBV29-1; CDR3: CSVNPLRGGDQFF; DNA: TGCAGCGTCAACCCTCTAAGGGGCGGGGATCAGTTCTTC
size: NA; D: NA; J: TRBJ2-4; V: TRBV2; CDR3: CASSGYSGIQYF; DNA: TGTGCCAGCAGCGGGTACTCCGGCATTCAGTACTTC
size: NA; D: NA; J: TRBJ1-1; V: TRBV28; CDR3: CASSSPFLVTEAFF; DNA: TGTGCCAGCAGTTCCCCCTTCTTAGTCACTGAAGCTTTCTTT